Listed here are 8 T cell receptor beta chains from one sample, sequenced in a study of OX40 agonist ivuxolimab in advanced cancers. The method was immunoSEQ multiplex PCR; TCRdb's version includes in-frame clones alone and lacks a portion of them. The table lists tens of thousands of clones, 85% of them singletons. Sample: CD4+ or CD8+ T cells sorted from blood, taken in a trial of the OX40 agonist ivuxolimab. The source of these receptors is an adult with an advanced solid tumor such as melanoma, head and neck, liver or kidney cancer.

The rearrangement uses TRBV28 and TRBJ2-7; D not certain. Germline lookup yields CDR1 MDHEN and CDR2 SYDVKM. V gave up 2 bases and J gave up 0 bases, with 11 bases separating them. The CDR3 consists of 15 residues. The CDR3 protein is CASSLAVRSSYEQYF. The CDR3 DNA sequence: TGTGCCAGCAGTTTAGCGGTACGGAGCTCCTACGAGCAGTACTTC.

The CDR3 region is CSVEGTGAYEQYF. The CDR3 DNA reads TGCAGCGTTGAAGGGACAGGAGCCTACGAGCAGTACTTC. The V call is TRBV29-1, the J call TRBJ2-7; TRBD1 aligns across 7 bases. Germline V lookup: CDR1 SQVTM, CDR2 ANQGSEA. V was clipped by 1 base and J by 2 bases; unmatched bases: 2. The CDR3 contains 13 residues.

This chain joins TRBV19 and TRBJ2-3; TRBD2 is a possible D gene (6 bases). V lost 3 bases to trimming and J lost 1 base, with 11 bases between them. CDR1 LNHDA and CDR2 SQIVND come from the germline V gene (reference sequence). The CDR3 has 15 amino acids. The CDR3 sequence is CASSMGDLRTDTQYF. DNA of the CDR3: TGTGCCAGTAGTATGGGGGACTTACGCACAGATACGCAGTATTTT.

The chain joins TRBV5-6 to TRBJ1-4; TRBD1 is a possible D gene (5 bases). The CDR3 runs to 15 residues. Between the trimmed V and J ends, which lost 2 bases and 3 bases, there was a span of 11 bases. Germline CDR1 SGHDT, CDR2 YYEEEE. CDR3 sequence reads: CASSFGLGANEKLFF. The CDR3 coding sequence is TGTGCCAGCAGCTTCGGTTTAGGGGCTAATGAAAAACTGTTTTTT.

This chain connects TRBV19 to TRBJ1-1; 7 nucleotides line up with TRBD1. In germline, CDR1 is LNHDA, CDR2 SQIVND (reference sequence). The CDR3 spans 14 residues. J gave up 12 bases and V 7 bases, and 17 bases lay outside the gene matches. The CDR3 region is CASNHPATGQETFF. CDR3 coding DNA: TGTGCCAGTAACCATCCAGCGACAGGGCAAGAGACTTTCTTT.

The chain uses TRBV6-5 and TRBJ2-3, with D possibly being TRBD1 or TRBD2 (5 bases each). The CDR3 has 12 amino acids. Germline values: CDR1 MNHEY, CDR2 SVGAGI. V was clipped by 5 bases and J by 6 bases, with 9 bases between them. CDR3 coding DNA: TGTGCCAGCAGTCCTGAGGGGGATACGCAGTATTTT. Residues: CASSPEGDTQYF.

CDR3 protein: CASSPDRGRANEQFF. DNA for the CDR3: TGCGCCAGCAGCCCAGACAGGGGGCGTGCGAATGAGCAGTTCTTC. The chain employs TRBV5-1 and TRBJ2-1; 10 nucleotides match TRBD1. The V segment lost 4 bases and the J segment 7 bases; nucleotides outside the gene matches: 8. CDR1 and CDR2 from the germline V gene are SGHRS and YFSETQ. The CDR3 is 15 amino acids.

CDR3 in DNA: TGTGCCAGCAGTACCTCAGACAGTTCTGGCTATGGCTACACCTTC. Translation: CASSTSDSSGYGYTF. The chain recombines TRBV27 with TRBJ1-2; D possibly corresponds to TRBD1 (5 bases). The length of the CDR3 is 15 residues. Germline V gene sequence: CDR1 MNHEY, CDR2 SMNVEV (reference sequence). V dropped 5 bases and J dropped 4 bases, with 17 bases sitting between them.